This T cell receptor beta chain stems from a study of blood T cell repertoires in COVID-19. About the study: There were acute and convalescent COVID-19 samples, and they came from the United States, Italy and Spain.

Unmatched junction bases numbered 7, after V lost 4 bases and J lost 3 bases. Germline loops: CDR1 SGHNT, CDR2 YYREEE (reference sequence). The CDR3 contains 14 residues. Authors' data handling: Using reference gene primer amplification, nucleated cell counts were estimated. Repertoires were generated with immunoSEQ multiplex PCR, while TCRdb's copy carries only in-frame clones and drops some. V and J calls and clone size are copied from that table; D and trimming were computed from the DNA. The data show under 95,000 clones, with about 90% seen just once and approximately 7.4% held by the top ten. The origin of this receptor is a human donor with acute or convalescent COVID-19. The donor label of this sample is uncertain. Sequencing was performed on peripheral blood. The chain has TRBV5-4 and TRBJ2-7, with 7 bases matching TRBD1. This CDR3 reads CASSQRTGNYEQYF. The CDR3 region has the DNA TGTGCCAGCAGCCAACGGACAGGTAACTACGAGCAGTACTTC.